The text below deals with one TCR beta chain. Under the authors' procedure: Using reference gene primer amplification, nucleated cell counts were estimated. Profiled with immunoSEQ multiplex PCR; TCRdb holds only in-frame clones, not every one. Clonal size and the V and J genes are those of that table, whereas D and trimming came from the DNA. The table lists 200,000 to 300,000 clones, about nine tenths of them singletons, with about 0.8% in the top ten. This entry comes from a study of blood T cell repertoires in COVID-19. The CDR3 spans 15 residues. The germline gives CDR1 MDHEN, CDR2 SYDVKM. Trimming pared 2 bases from V and 8 bases from J, leaving 13 bases between.

The receptor was isolated from a young man with COVID-19, enrolled during active disease. V is TRBV28 and J is TRBJ1-6; perhaps TRBD1 as D (6 bases). Material for sequencing was peripheral blood. CDR3 residues: CASSLGGAGHSPLHF. The DNA for the CDR3 is TGTGCCAGCAGTTTAGGGGGGGCCGGTCATTCACCCCTCCACTTT.